The clone carrying this TCR beta chain appeared a few times. This CDR3 region has 16 residues. Trimming at V came to 3 bases and at J to 4 bases, leaving 5 bases not matched to a gene. The germline V gene has CDR1 LGHDT and CDR2 YNNKEL (reference sequence). The data were taken from a study of T-cell reconstitution after alpha-beta-depleted transplantation in children. It was with unique molecular identifiers that the TCRbeta library was prepared. One entry per CDR3 protein, called by TCRdb with MiXCR from the PCR reads. Of about 360,000 distinct CDR3 sequences listed, 10% to 15% are singletons. The V gene is TRBV3-1, the J gene TRBJ2-1; 11 bases align to TRBD2. This sample comprised PBMCs, obtained from the stem cell graft. This TCR was recovered from a human donor who donated a stem cell graft to a child with Fanconi anemia. The CDR3 sequence is CASSQAGTSGYNEQFF. In DNA, the CDR3 is TGTGCCAGCAGCCAGGCCGGGACTAGCGGTTACAATGAGCAGTTCTTC.